This T cell receptor (beta chain) was sequenced for a study of blood T cell repertoires in COVID-19. Study background: Researchers got acute and convalescent COVID-19 samples from the United States, Italy and Spain.

Germline CDR1 LGHDT, CDR2 YNNKEL (reference sequence). The CDR3 is 21 residues long, ends included. A remark on this clone: No DNA is shown, since the ends of the CDR3 on it are uncertain; the CDR3 is the one TCRdb lists.

Under the authors' procedure: Reference gene primer amplification in the assay estimated nucleated cell counts. TCRdb's copy holds only in-frame clones and misses some; the assay was immunoSEQ multiplex PCR. D and trimming were read from the DNA, whereas the V and J calls and clone size are those reported in that table. The repertoire holds over 85,000 clones, with roughly 80% as singletons. This sequence joins TRBV3-1 (or the pseudogene TRBV3-2) and TRBJ1-1; TRBD1 was called by the table and not checked on the DNA. The receptor's source is a man aged 55 to 70 with active or convalescent COVID-19. The specimen sequenced was peripheral blood. The CDR3 sequence is CASSQVYARTLKLSLDKVAFF.